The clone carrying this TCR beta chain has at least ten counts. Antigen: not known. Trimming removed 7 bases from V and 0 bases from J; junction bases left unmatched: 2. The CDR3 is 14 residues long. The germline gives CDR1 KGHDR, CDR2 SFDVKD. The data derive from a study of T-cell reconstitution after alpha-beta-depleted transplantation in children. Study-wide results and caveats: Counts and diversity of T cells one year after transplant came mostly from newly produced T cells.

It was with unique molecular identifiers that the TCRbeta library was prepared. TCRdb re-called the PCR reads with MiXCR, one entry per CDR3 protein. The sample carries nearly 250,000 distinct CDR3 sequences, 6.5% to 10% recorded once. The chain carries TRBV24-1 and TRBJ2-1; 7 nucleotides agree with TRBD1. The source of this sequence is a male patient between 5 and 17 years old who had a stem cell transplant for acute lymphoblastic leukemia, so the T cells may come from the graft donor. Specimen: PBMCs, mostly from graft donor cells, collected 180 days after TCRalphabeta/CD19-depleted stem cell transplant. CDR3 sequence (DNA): TGTGCCACCAGATCAGGGGGCTCCTACAATGAGCAGTTCTTC. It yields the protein CATRSGGSYNEQFF.